These T cell receptor beta chains were read from a single sample in a study of metastatic and nonmetastatic thyroid tumors. TCRdb reanalyzed the PCR reads via MiXCR. Among under 40,000 clones listed, 15% to 20% were seen once. The sample taken for sequencing was blood. Receptor source: a male donor with papillary thyroid cancer or a benign thyroid nodule (not recorded which). Some clones in this sample may be carry-over from other donors' samples. Each CDR3 is given with its conserved first and last residue. The D gene is left open where the match is weak. Clone size is stated in some rows and not others, as once, few, many or a class when expanded.

V gene,clone size,J gene,D gene,CDR3 length,CDR3 protein,CDR3 DNA
TRBV11-2,many,TRBJ2-3,-,14,CASSETGITDTQYF,TGTGCCAGCAGCGAAACAGGGATTACAGATACGCAGTATTTT
TRBV13,-,TRBJ2-7,-,17,CASSRTLRVGIPYEQYF,TGTGCCAGCAGCCGAACCCTACGGGTGGGGATACCCTACGAGCAGTACTTC
TRBV7-8,-,TRBJ1-2,-,14,CASSLDPRNYGYTF,TGTGCCAGCAGCTTAGATCCGAGAAACTATGGCTACACCTTC
TRBV20-1,many,TRBJ1-1,-,13,CSARGEGDTEAFF,TGCAGTGCTAGAGGGGAGGGTGATACTGAAGCTTTCTTT
TRBV7-3,-,TRBJ2-1,-,15,CASSVDGGVYNEQFF,TGTGCCAGCAGCGTAGACGGGGGCGTCTACAATGAGCAGTTCTTC
TRBV19,many,TRBJ1-6,TRBD1,19,CASSLVGQGILNYNSPLHF,TGTGCCAGTAGCCTCGTCGGACAGGGGATCCTAAATTATAATTCACCCCTCCACTTT
TRBV13,many,TRBJ2-3,TRBD2,16,CASSSRTSGYTDTQYF,TGTGCCAGCAGCTCCCGGACTAGCGGATACACAGATACGCAGTATTTT
TRBV5-1,-,TRBJ1-2,-,15,CASRVEGHGLYGYTF,TGCGCCAGCAGAGTTGAGGGACACGGGCTCTATGGCTACACCTTC
TRBV2,many,TRBJ2-1,-,12,CASSFILGGLFF,TGTGCCAGCAGTTTTATCTTGGGCGGGCTGTTCTTC
TRBV5-1,-,TRBJ2-3,-,18,CASSLGVGLAVPGDTQYF,TGCGCCAGCAGCTTAGGGGTCGGGCTGGCGGTACCGGGTGATACGCAGTATTTT
TRBV20-1,many,TRBJ2-3,TRBD2,15,CSAEGLAGEWGTQYF,TGCAGCGCCGAAGGGCTAGCGGGAGAATGGGGTACGCAGTATTTT
TRBV11-3,few,TRBJ1-1,-,14,CASSLAGGAAEAFF,TGTGCCAGCAGCTTAGCGGGGGGCGCGGCTGAAGCTTTCTTT
TRBV12-3/TRBV12-4,many,TRBJ2-1,TRBD2,14,CASTRTSYYNEQFF,TGTGCCAGTACAAGGACTAGCTACTACAATGAGCAGTTCTTC
TRBV27,many,TRBJ2-5,TRBD1,14,CASSLYQGAGTQYF,TGTGCCAGCAGTTTATACCAGGGGGCTGGGACCCAGTACTTC
TRBV7-9,-,TRBJ1-1,-,12,CESSLDGVEAFF,TGTGAAAGCAGCTTAGACGGGGTTGAAGCTTTCTTT
TRBV6-1,many,TRBJ1-3,-,15,CASSEARGGGNTIYF,TGTGCCAGCAGTGAAGCGCGTGGGGGTGGAAACACCATATATTTT